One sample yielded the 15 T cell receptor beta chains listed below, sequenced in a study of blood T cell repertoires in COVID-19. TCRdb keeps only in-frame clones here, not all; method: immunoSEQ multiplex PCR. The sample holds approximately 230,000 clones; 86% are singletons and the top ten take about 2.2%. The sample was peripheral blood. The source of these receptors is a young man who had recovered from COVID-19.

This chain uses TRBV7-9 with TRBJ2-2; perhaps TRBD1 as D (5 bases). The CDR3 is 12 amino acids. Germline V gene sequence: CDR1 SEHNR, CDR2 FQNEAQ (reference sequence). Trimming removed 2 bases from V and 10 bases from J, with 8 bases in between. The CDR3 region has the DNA TGTGCCAGCAGCTTATTAGGGGAGGAGCTGTTTTTT. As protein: CASSLLGEELFF.

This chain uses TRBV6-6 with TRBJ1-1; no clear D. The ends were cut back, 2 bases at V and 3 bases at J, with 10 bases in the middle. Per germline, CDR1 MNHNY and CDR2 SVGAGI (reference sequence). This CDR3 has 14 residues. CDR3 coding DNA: TGTGCCAGCAGTTACCAACAGAAAGACACTGAAGCTTTCTTT. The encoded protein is CASSYQQKDTEAFF.

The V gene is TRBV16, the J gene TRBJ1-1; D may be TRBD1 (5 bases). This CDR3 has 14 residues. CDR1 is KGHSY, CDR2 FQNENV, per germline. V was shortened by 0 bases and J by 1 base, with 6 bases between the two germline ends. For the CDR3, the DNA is TGTGCCAGCAGCCAATCCGGGGGGAACACTGAAGCTTTCTTT. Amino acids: CASSQSGGNTEAFF.

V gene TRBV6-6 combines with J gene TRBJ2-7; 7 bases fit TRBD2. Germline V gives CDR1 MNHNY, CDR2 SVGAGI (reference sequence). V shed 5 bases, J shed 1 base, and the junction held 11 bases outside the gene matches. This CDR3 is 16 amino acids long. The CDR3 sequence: CASSPLRPGGSYEQYF. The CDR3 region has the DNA TGTGCCAGCAGTCCCCTCAGGCCCGGGGGGTCCTACGAGCAGTACTTC.

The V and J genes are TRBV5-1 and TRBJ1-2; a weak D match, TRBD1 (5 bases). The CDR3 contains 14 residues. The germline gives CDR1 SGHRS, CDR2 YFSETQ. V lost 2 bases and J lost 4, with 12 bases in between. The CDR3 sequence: CASSFQRQGYGYTF. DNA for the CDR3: TGCGCCAGCAGCTTTCAACGGCAGGGCTATGGCTACACCTTC.

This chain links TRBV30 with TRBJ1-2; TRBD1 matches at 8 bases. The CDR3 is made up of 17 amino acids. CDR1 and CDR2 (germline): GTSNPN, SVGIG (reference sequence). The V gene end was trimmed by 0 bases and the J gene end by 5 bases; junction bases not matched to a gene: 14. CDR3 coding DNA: TGTGCCTGGAGTGTAGTAATATTAAGGGACAGGTCTTATGGCTACACCTTC. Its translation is CAWSVVILRDRSYGYTF. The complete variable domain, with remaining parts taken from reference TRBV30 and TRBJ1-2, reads SQTIHQWPATLVQPVGSPLSLECTVEGTSNPNLYWYRQAAGRGLQLLFYSVGIGQISSEVPQNLSASRPQDRQFILSSKKLLLSDSGFYLCAWSVVILRDRSYGYTFGSGTRLTVV.

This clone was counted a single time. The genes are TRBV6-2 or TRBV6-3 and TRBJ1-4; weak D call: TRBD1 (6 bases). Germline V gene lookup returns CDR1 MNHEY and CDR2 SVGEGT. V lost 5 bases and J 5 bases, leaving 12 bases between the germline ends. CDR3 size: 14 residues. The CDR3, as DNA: TGTGCCAGCAGTCTCCTCACAGGGAATGAAAAACTGTTTTTT. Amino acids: CASSLLTGNEKLFF.

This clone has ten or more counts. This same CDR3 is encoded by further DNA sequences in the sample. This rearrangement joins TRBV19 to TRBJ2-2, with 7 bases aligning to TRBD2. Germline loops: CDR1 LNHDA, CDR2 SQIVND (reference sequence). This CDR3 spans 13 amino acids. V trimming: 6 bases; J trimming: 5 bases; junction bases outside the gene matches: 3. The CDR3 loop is CASSTGGTGELFF. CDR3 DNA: TGTGCCAGTAGCACCGGGGGGACCGGGGAGCTGTTTTTT.

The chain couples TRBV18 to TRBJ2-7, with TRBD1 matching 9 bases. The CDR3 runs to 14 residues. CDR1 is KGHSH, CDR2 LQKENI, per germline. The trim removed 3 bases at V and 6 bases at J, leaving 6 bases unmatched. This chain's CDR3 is CASSPGQGHLEQYF. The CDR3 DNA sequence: TGTGCCAGCTCACCGGGACAGGGCCACCTCGAGCAGTACTTC.

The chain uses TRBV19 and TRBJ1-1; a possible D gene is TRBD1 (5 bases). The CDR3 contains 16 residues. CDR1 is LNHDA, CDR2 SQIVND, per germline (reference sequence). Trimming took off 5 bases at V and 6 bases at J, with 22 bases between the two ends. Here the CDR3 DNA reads TGTGCCAGTAGTCCAATCCTAGTTACGACAGACGCTGAAGCTTTCTTT. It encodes CASSPILVTTDAEAFF.

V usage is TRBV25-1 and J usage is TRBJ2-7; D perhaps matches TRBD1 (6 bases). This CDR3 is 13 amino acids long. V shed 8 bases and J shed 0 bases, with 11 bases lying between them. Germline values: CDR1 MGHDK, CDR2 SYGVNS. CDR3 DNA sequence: TGTGCCAGCGAGGACAGAGTCTCCTACGAGCAGTACTTC. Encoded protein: CASEDRVSYEQYF.

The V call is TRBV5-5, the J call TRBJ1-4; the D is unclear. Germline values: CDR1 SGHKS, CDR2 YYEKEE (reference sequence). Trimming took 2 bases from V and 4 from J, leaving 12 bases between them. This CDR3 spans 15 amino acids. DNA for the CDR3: TGTGCCAGCAGCTTAATAGGACTGAATAATGAAAAACTGTTTTTT. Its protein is CASSLIGLNNEKLFF.

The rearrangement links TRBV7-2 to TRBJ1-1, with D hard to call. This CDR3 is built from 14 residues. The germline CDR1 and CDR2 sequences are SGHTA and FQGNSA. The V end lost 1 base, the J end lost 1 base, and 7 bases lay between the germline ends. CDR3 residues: CASSLVRGNTEAFF. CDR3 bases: TGTGCCAGCAGCTTAGTCCGGGGGAACACTGAAGCTTTCTTT.

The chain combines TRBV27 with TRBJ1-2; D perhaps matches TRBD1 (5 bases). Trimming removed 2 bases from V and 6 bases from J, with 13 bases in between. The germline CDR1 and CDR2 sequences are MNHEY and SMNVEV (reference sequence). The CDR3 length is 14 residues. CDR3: CASSLQGLRDGYTF. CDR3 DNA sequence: TGTGCCAGCAGTTTACAGGGTTTAAGGGATGGCTACACCTTC.

The CDR3 region is CASSRQGAGNEQFF. For the CDR3, the DNA is TGTGCCAGCAGCCGACAGGGGGCTGGTAATGAGCAGTTCTTC. The chain recombines TRBV6-4 with TRBJ2-1; TRBD1 matches 10 bases. The CDR3 sequence is 14 residues long. Trimming at V came to 6 bases and at J to 7 bases, leaving 6 bases not matched to a gene. Germline V gives CDR1 MRHNA, CDR2 SNTAGT.